What follows describes a single TCR beta chain. Its antigen is not known. This sequence may be a read error, since a much larger clone differs from it by one base. The CDR3 extends over 12 amino acids. Looked up from germline, CDR1 is SQVTM and CDR2 is ANQGSEA. V lost 6 bases to trimming and J lost 4 bases, with 9 bases between them. Synthesis of TCR beta cDNA was carried out from 500 ng total RNA with a constant-region primer. The TCR beta library was amplified through three nested multiplex PCR rounds in a modified ARM-PCR procedure. The first two PCR rounds used TRBV1-TRBV30 forward primers with a C-beta reverse primer, nine to ten cycles each. TCRdb passed the multiplex PCR reads through MiXCR, listing each CDR3 protein once. Among approximately 310,000 distinct CDR3 sequences listed, roughly 60% were seen once. Alongside blood RNA obtained from unsorted whole blood, germline DNA was also extracted.

The data were obtained in a study of tumor-infiltrating lymphocytes in primary liver carcinoma. General study results and limits: Researchers found tumor-adjacent and tumor-blood pairs overlapped less than tumor region pairs. Owing to bulk unsorted samples, no comparison was made between CD4+ and CD8+ repertoires.

The TCR was taken from a man between 35 and 55 years old with primary liver carcinoma and hepatitis B virus infection. The genes are TRBV29-1 and TRBJ1-4; D remains ambiguous. Input material: peripheral blood. CDR3 amino acids: CSVRSINEKLFF. CDR3 DNA: TGCAGCGTCAGATCAATTAATGAAAAACTGTTTTTT.